The source of this T cell receptor (beta chain) is a study of early T cells in non-severe SARS-CoV-2 infection. Study-wide background: It was bulk RNA from unsorted whole blood that was sequenced, and the chains were unpaired.

Each single cDNA molecule received a unique molecular identifier. Via MiXCR, TCRdb re-called the 5' RACE reads, giving one row per CDR3 protein. The repertoire consists of about 98,000 distinct CDR3 sequences, with 13% occurring once and the leading ten covering about 6.2%. This CDR3 region has 17 residues. V gave up 0 bases and J gave up 10 bases; unmatched junction bases: 15. Germline V gives CDR1 SGHNT, CDR2 YYREEE (reference sequence). This clonotype came up many times. Sample: whole blood. V usage is TRBV5-4 and J usage is TRBJ2-1, with 8 bases that match TRBD2. This TCR was sampled from an adult who was a healthcare worker with PCR-confirmed SARS-CoV-2 infection or an uninfected control (not recorded which). As DNA, the CDR3 is TGTGCCAGCAGCTTGGCTCCACCTTGGACTAGCAATAACGAGCAGTTCTTC. Translating gives CASSLAPPWTSNNEQFF.